Listed here are 9 T cell receptor beta chains from one sample, sequenced in a study of T cell changes during pregnancy in multiple sclerosis. Sequencing was performed with immunoSEQ multiplex PCR; in TCRdb, only in-frame clones are kept and a portion is missing. The data hold about 89,000 clones, with 94% observed a single time. Specimen: peripheral blood, collected after pregnancy. The receptors here all came from a female donor in good health, enrolled as a control in a pregnancy study.

The chain employs TRBV28 and TRBJ2-1, with TRBD2 matching over 11 bases. CDR1 is MDHEN and CDR2 is SYDVKM in the germline V gene. The CDR3 totals 15 residues. V shed 6 bases, J shed 4 bases, and the junction held 5 bases outside the gene matches. Written as DNA, the CDR3 is TGTGCCAGCAGCCAGCCTAGCGGGGGGTACAATGAGCAGTTCTTC. Translation: CASSQPSGGYNEQFF.

The chain has TRBV27 and TRBJ2-1; 9 bases are a match to TRBD1. Germline loops: CDR1 MNHEY, CDR2 SMNVEV (reference sequence). This CDR3 has 17 amino acids. J lost 8 bases, V lost 4 bases, and 15 bases had no gene match. Here the CDR3 reads CASSSTPSWGQGDEQFF. The CDR3, as DNA: TGTGCCAGCAGTTCAACACCGTCGTGGGGACAGGGAGATGAGCAGTTCTTC.

The gene calls are TRBV7-2 and TRBJ2-3, with D possibly TRBD2 on 6 matching bases. Germline lookup yields CDR1 SGHTA and CDR2 FQGNSA. The ends were cut back, 3 bases at V and 2 bases at J, with 12 bases in the middle. CDR3 length: 15 residues. The CDR3 DNA follows: TGTGCCAGCAGCTTCGGGACTTCATACACAGATACGCAGTATTTT. The encoded protein is CASSFGTSYTDTQYF.

The gene calls are TRBV4-1 and TRBJ2-2; TRBD1 matches at 7 bases. J lost 7 bases, V lost 4 bases, and 18 bases had no gene match. Per germline, CDR1 MGHRA and CDR2 YSYEKL. The CDR3 runs 18 residues. CDR3 nucleotides: TGCGCCAGCAGCCCACTGCAAGGGGGCGGCATGGGTTACGGGGAGCTGTTTTTT. It specifies CASSPLQGGGMGYGELFF.

V is TRBV7-2 and J is TRBJ2-6; tentatively, D is TRBD1 (6 bases). Per the germline V gene, CDR1 is SGHTA and CDR2 is FQGNSA. This CDR3 region has 16 residues. Trimming shortened V by 2 bases and J by 0 bases, and 8 bases separated the two germline ends. DNA for the CDR3: TGTGCCAGCAGCTTACAGGGGACCTCTGGGGCCAACGTCCTGACTTTC. Amino acid sequence: CASSLQGTSGANVLTF. Together with reference TRBV7-2 and TRBJ2-6, the CDR3 gives the full variable domain: GAGVSQSPSNKVTEKGKDVELRCDPISGHTALYWYRQSLGQGLEFLIYFQGNSAPDKSGLPSDRFSAERTGGSVSTLTIQRTQQEDSAVYLCASSLQGTSGANVLTFGAGSRLTVL.

The J gene is TRBJ2-5, the V gene TRBV5-1; possible D gene TRBD2, 7 bases. Per the germline V gene, CDR1 is SGHRS and CDR2 is YFSETQ. This CDR3 spans 14 amino acids. Trimming took off 4 bases at V and 3 bases at J, with 13 bases between the two ends. The CDR3 is CASSLWEGEETQYF. The CDR3 DNA follows: TGCGCCAGCAGCCTATGGGAGGGGGAAGAGACCCAGTACTTC. Full variable domain (rest looked up from reference TRBV5-1 and TRBJ2-5): KAGVTQTPRYLIKTRGQQVTLSCSPISGHRSVSWYQQTPGQGLQFLFEYFSETQRNKGNFPGRFSGRQFSNSRSEMNVSTLELGDSALYLCASSLWEGEETQYFGPGTRLLVL.

The rearrangement uses TRBV19 and TRBJ1-2; 8 bases align to TRBD1. The CDR3 has 15 residues. V lost 6 bases and J lost 7; bases outside the gene matches: 13. The germline V gene has CDR1 LNHDA and CDR2 SQIVND (reference sequence). The CDR3 DNA reads TGTGCCAGTAGAGCCCGGGACAGGCTCTATGGTGGCTACACCTTC. Translating it yields CASRARDRLYGGYTF.

The genes are TRBV5-4 and TRBJ2-1; TRBD2 matches at 14 bases. J was trimmed by 8 bases and V by 4 bases; bases with no gene match: 11. The CDR3 covers 17 residues. Per the germline V gene, CDR1 is SGHNT and CDR2 is YYREEE (reference sequence). This CDR3 reads CASSPGTSGRLAHEQFF. DNA for the CDR3: TGTGCCAGCAGCCCAGGGACTAGCGGGAGACTAGCTCATGAGCAGTTCTTC.

The V gene is TRBV7-6, the J gene TRBJ2-5; D is unclear. The germline V and J ends were trimmed by 1 base and 2 bases, with 5 bases remaining between them. The CDR3 covers 13 residues. The germline gives CDR1 SGHVS, CDR2 FNYEAQ. Here the CDR3 DNA reads TGTGCCAGCAGCTTAGTATTGCAAGAGACCCAGTACTTC. This gives the protein CASSLVLQETQYF.